The subject of this entry is one T cell receptor (beta chain). These data come from a study of blood T cells in healthy people across ages. V was trimmed by 5 bases and J by 2 bases, leaving 16 bases between them. CDR3 size: 15 residues. Germline CDR1 SQVTM, CDR2 ANQGSEA. A second roughly 6 to 12 cycle PCR used barcoded and J-beta primers. TCRdb reprocessed the 5' RACE reads with MiXCR, giving one entry per CDR3 protein. The table includes about 1 million distinct CDR3 sequences, about 25% detected once. These data also formed part of another study, on T cells of mothers and their children.

This TCR was recovered from a girl aged 2 to 9 in good health. The rearrangement uses TRBV29-1 and TRBJ2-1; the D call may be TRBD1 or TRBD2 (5 bases each). The sequenced material came from blood. CDR3 DNA: TGCAGCGTTCTAAGCGGACACGAGACCTACAATGAGCAGTTCTTC. As protein: CSVLSGHETYNEQFF.